The 2 T cell receptor beta chains in this list originate from one sample, sequenced in a study of human T cells and chemical hapten exposure. Using its own MiXCR run on the RACE reads, TCRdb lists one record per CDR3 protein. Altogether around 120,000 distinct CDR3 sequences are present, roughly 15% being singletons, with the ten largest covering roughly 0.92%. Documented time point: patch test 1, 2 weeks after DPC sensitization. Treatment noted: therapeutic diphenylcyclopropenone sensitization with weekly scalp DPC. Sequenced material: whole blood, taken in connection with sensitization to the hapten diphenylcyclopropenone (DPC). The receptor set was obtained from a man aged 18 to 35 with alopecia areata. Some clones in this sample may be carry-over from other donors' samples.

This clonotype was seen a few times. The rearrangement uses TRBV28 and TRBJ2-7, with 7 bases matching TRBD1. The CDR3 is 17 residues long. V was clipped by 3 bases and J by 2 bases; unmatched bases: 13. Germline CDR1 MDHEN, CDR2 SYDVKM. The CDR3 sequence is CASSLQGGSHSPYEQYV. The CDR3 DNA follows: TGTGCCAGCAGTTTGCAAGGGGGCTCACATAGCCCCTACGAGCAGTACGTC.

The genes are TRBV29-1 and TRBJ1-1; D gene ambiguous. Trimming pared 6 bases from V and 5 bases from J, leaving 13 bases between. The CDR3 contains 12 residues. CDR1 is SQVTM and CDR2 is ANQGSEA in the germline V gene. The CDR3 here is CSVVLGGTEAFF. The CDR3 DNA is TGCAGCGTAGTGCTGGGAGGAACTGAAGCTTTCTTT.